The source of this T cell receptor beta chain is a study of CD8+ T cells in alopecia areata. The study's findings and limits: Especially in alopecia totalis/universalis, lesional scalp showed greater clonality than normal scalp did.

Extraction and reverse transcription of RNA yielded cDNA as the sequencing template. Assay used: immunoSEQ multiplex PCR; TCRdb lists only in-frame clones, some missing. The sample lists tens of thousands of clones; around 96% were seen once. Germline lookup yields CDR1 MGHRA and CDR2 YSYEKL. The CDR3 runs to 14 residues. V lost 4 bases to trimming and J lost 8 bases; unmatched junction nucleotides: 6. This clone was counted a single time. Its antigen remains unidentified. The clonotype comes from a human donor with alopecia areata. The chain recombines TRBV4-1 with TRBJ2-1, with 9 bases fitting TRBD1. Here the sequenced sample was CD8+ T cells sorted from blood, taken at week 0. This CDR3 is CASSLGQGVDEQFF. The CDR3 nucleotides read TGCGCCAGCAGCCTGGGACAGGGAGTGGATGAGCAGTTCTTC.